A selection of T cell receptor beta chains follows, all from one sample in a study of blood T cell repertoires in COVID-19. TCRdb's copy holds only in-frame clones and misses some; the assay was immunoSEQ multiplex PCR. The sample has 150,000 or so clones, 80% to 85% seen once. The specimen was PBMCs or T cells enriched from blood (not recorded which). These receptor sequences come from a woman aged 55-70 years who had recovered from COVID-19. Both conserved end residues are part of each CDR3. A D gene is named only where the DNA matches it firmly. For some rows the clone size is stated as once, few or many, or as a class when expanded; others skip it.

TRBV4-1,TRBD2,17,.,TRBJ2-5,CASSQDRSGGRQETQYF,TGCGCCAGCAGCCAAGATCGTAGCGGGGGGCGACAAGAGACCCAGTACTTC
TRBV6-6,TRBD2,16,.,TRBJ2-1,CASRRSWLAGSREQFF,TGTGCCAGTAGAAGGTCTTGGCTAGCGGGGTCTCGTGAGCAGTTCTTC
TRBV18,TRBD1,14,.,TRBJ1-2,CASSPRTGGYGYTF,TGTGCCAGCTCCCCCAGGACAGGGGGCTATGGCTACACCTTC
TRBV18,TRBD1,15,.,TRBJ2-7,CASSSSTGASYEQYF,TGTGCCAGCTCATCCTCGACAGGGGCCTCCTACGAGCAGTACTTC
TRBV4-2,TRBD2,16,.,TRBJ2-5,CASNSGTSGRVETQYF,TGTGCCAGCAACTCTGGGACTAGCGGGAGGGTGGAGACCCAGTACTTC
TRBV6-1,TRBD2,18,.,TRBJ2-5,CASSEGLAGGPGWETQYF,TGTGCCAGCAGTGAGGGACTAGCGGGGGGGCCCGGATGGGAGACCCAGTACTTC
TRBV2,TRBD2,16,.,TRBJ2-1,CASSERALAGMDEQFF,TGTGCCAGCAGTGAACGCGCACTAGCGGGGATGGATGAGCAGTTCTTC
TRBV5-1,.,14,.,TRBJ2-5,CASSLSLAQETQYF,TGCGCCAGCAGCTTGAGTCTAGCCCAAGAGACCCAGTACTTC
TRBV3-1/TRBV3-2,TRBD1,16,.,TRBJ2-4,CASSLKTGLAKNIQYF,TGTGCCAGCAGCCTCAAGACAGGGTTAGCCAAAAACATTCAGTACTTC
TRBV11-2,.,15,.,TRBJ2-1,CASSFQAQSNNEQFF,TGTGCCAGCAGCTTTCAAGCGCAATCCAACAATGAGCAGTTCTTC
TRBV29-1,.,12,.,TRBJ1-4,CSVETINEKLFF,TGCAGCGTTGAGACAATTAATGAAAAACTGTTTTTT
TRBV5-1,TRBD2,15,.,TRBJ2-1,CASIPQSGGYNEQFF,TGCGCCAGCATTCCCCAATCGGGAGGGTACAATGAGCAGTTCTTC
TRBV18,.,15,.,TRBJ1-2,CASSPDSHLFYGYTF,TGTGCCAGCTCCCCCGACAGCCATCTTTTCTATGGCTACACCTTC
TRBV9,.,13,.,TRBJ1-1,CASSPEGDTEAFF,TGTGCCAGCAGCCCCGAGGGGGACACTGAAGCTTTCTTT
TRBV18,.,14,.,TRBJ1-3,CASSPRTSGNTIYF,TGTGCCAGCTCACCAAGAACTTCTGGAAACACCATATATTTT
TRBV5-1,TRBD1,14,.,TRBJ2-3,CASSLQGDADTQYF,TGCGCCAGCAGCTTACAGGGGGACGCAGATACGCAGTATTTT
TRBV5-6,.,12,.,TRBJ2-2,CASSFRGWELFF,TGTGCCAGCAGCTTTCGAGGGTGGGAGCTGTTTTTT
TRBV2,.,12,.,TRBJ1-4,CASGGLNEKLFF,TGTGCCAGCGGGGGACTTAATGAAAAACTGTTTTTT
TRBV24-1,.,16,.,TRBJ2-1,CATSPSRLSSYNEQFF,TGTGCCACCAGCCCGTCGAGACTAAGCTCCTACAATGAGCAGTTCTTC
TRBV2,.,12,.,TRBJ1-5,CASSASNQPQHF,TGTGCCAGCAGTGCAAGCAATCAGCCCCAGCATTTT
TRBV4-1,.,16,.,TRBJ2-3,CASSQMGPVSTDTQYF,TGCGCCAGCAGCCAGATGGGGCCTGTAAGCACAGATACGCAGTATTTT
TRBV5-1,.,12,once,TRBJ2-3,CASSLPTDTQYF,TGCGCCAGCAGCCTTCCCACAGATACGCAGTATTTT